Given below is one T cell receptor (beta chain) in context. What it binds is unknown. The CDR3 has 13 amino acids. In germline, CDR1 is MNHNY, CDR2 SVGAGI (reference sequence). V gave up 6 bases and J gave up 4 bases, with 10 bases separating them. This specimen belongs to a study of T cell responses to AZD1222 COVID-19 vaccine. Points from the study as a whole: Donors, mostly white British, included more females; clonal diversity was possibly underestimated. Targets within unmutated variant regions were reportedly found for nearly half of spike-specific TCRs.

The repertoire was sequenced with immunoSEQ multiplex PCR; TCRdb's copy has only in-frame clones and lacks some. The data show roughly 200,000 clones, about 94% seen once. The chain is built from TRBV6-6 and TRBJ2-1, with D perhaps TRBD1 (5 bases). This clonotype was obtained from an adult who received the MenACWY meningococcal vaccine as a control. The starting material was peripheral blood, obtained 28 days after the second dose of the MenACWY control vaccine. In nucleotides, the CDR3 is TGTGCCAGCAGGACAGCGTTATACAATGAGCAGTTCTTC. This encodes CASRTALYNEQFF.